The sequence of this T cell receptor (beta chain) was determined in a study of blood T cell repertoires in COVID-19. Study-wide background: COVID-19 samples, acute and convalescent, were from the United States, Italy and Spain.

Germline V lookup: CDR1 KGHDR, CDR2 SFDVKD. Unmatched junction bases numbered 2, after V lost 9 bases and J lost 0 bases. CDR3 length: 13 residues. As processed by the authors: Reference gene primer amplification yielded estimated nucleated cell counts. Repertoires were generated with immunoSEQ multiplex PCR, while TCRdb's copy carries only in-frame clones and drops some. The V and J calls and clone size were taken over from that table, and D and trimming were inferred from the DNA. The table has fewer than 50,000 clones, around 85% seen once. The source is a woman aged 80 or over with acute or convalescent COVID-19. Source material: peripheral blood. The rearrangement joins TRBV24-1 to TRBJ2-3, with 7 bases that match TRBD2. The CDR3 bases are TGTGCCACCCGTAGCGGGAGCACAGATACGCAGTATTTT. It is translated as CATRSGSTDTQYF.